These 2 T cell receptor beta chains were all obtained from the same sample, sequenced in a study of cytomegalovirus exposure and HLA in healthy donors. Primers included in the PCR were 60 Vbeta and 13 Jbeta primers. Data came from immunoSEQ multiplex PCR; TCRdb stores just in-frame clones and leaves some out. The table shows around 140,000 clones, with roughly 82% occurring only once. The specimen was PBMCs. The receptors were sampled from a male donor in good health and CMV-seropositive.

This clone was seen a handful of times. The chain carries TRBV6-1 and TRBJ2-7; D is unresolved. Germline assignment: CDR1 MNHNS and CDR2 SASEGT. The CDR3 is 15 amino acids. The germline V and J ends were trimmed by 0 bases and 0 bases, with 9 bases remaining between them. The CDR3 DNA reads TGTGCCAGCAGTGAAGCGAGCGATAGCTCCTACGAGCAGTACTTC. Amino acid sequence: CASSEASDSSYEQYF.

The gene calls are TRBV6-6 and TRBJ2-7; 7 nucleotides agree with TRBD1. After removal of 6 bases from V and 3 bases from J, the junction contained 5 bases not matched to a gene. This CDR3 has 13 amino acids. The V gene's germline CDR1 is MNHNY and CDR2 SVGAGI (reference sequence). Here the CDR3 reads CASSLGQFYEQYF. The CDR3 nucleotides read TGTGCCAGCAGCCTGGGACAGTTCTACGAGCAGTACTTC.